This T cell receptor (beta chain) originates from a study of blood T cell repertoires in COVID-19. The CDR3 spans 14 residues. Germline lookup yields CDR1 MNHEY and CDR2 SVGEGT. With 5 bases removed from V and 4 bases from J, the gap between germline ends came to 11 bases. Assay used: immunoSEQ multiplex PCR; TCRdb lists only in-frame clones, some missing. Of more than 300,000 clones detected, roughly 91% appear once; the ten largest clones hold approximately 1.8%. The chain joins TRBV6-2 or TRBV6-3 to TRBJ1-4; D gene unclear. The clonotype comes from a woman aged 25 to 39 with COVID-19, enrolled during active disease. Sequencing was performed on peripheral blood. The CDR3 nucleotides read TGTGCCAGCAGTCATCGAGGGATTAATGAAAAACTGTTTTTT. It translates to CASSHRGINEKLFF.